The present TCR beta chain was sequenced within a study of cytomegalovirus exposure and HLA in healthy donors. The PCR employed 60 Vbeta primers together with 13 Jbeta primers. The repertoire was sequenced with immunoSEQ multiplex PCR; TCRdb's copy has only in-frame clones and lacks some. This sample has 100,000 to 150,000 clones, with 75% to 90% found just once. As regards this clone: The antigen is undetermined.

Study-level results: Reports indicated that the classifier achieved high specificity and sensitivity in diagnosing cytomegalovirus status.

The CDR3 runs 14 residues. Trimming removed 0 bases from V and 4 bases from J, with 13 bases in between. CDR1 GTSNPN and CDR2 SVGIG come from the germline V gene (reference sequence). What was sequenced was PBMCs. The sequence derives from a male donor in good health and CMV-seronegative. This chain uses TRBV30 with TRBJ2-7; no firm D call. CDR3 sequence: CAWSVTRLEYEQYF. The CDR3 coding sequence is TGTGCCTGGAGTGTAACGAGGCTAGAGTACGAGCAGTACTTC.